This TCR beta chain appears in the sequencing data of a study of blood T cells in healthy people across ages. Per-sample PBMC isolation yielded at least 6.5 million cells. CDR3 size: 21 residues. In germline, CDR1 is MGHRA, CDR2 YSYEKL. The V segment lost 1 base and the J segment 3 bases; nucleotides outside the gene matches: 20. The use of a sample-barcoded 5' primer and a J-beta primer mix characterized a second PCR of roughly 6 to 12 cycles. TCRdb called the 5' RACE reads again in MiXCR, with one record for every CDR3 protein. The sample lists 1,500,000 or so distinct CDR3 sequences, around 55% seen once, with over 5% in the top ten.

The receptor was derived from a man between 18 and 35 years old in good health. This chain connects TRBV4-1 to TRBJ2-3; 9 nucleotides line up with TRBD1. Sequenced material: blood. Here the CDR3 DNA reads TGCGCCAGCAGCCAAGGGGATTCTACATCGCTACAGGGGGCAGGGACAGATACGCAGTATTTT. This codes for CASSQGDSTSLQGAGTDTQYF.